This TCR beta chain was identified in a study of CD8+ T cells in alopecia areata. This clone was observed a handful of times. Trimming stripped 0 bases from V and 13 bases from J, with 14 bases between. The CDR3 has 13 amino acids. CDR1 and CDR2 (germline): SGHRS, YFSETQ. Following extraction, RNA underwent reverse transcription to cDNA, which served as the sequencing template. Assay used: immunoSEQ multiplex PCR; TCRdb lists only in-frame clones, some missing. The sample consists of more than 200,000 clones, less than 80% of them appearing once. The chain has TRBV5-1 and TRBJ2-1, with D possibly TRBD1 on 6 matching bases. The input for sequencing was CD4+ T cells sorted from blood, taken at week 0. This clonotype was obtained from a human donor with alopecia areata. The CDR3 spells CASSLGTEKTQFF. Here the CDR3 DNA reads TGCGCCAGCAGCTTGGGGACAGAAAAGACTCAGTTCTTC.